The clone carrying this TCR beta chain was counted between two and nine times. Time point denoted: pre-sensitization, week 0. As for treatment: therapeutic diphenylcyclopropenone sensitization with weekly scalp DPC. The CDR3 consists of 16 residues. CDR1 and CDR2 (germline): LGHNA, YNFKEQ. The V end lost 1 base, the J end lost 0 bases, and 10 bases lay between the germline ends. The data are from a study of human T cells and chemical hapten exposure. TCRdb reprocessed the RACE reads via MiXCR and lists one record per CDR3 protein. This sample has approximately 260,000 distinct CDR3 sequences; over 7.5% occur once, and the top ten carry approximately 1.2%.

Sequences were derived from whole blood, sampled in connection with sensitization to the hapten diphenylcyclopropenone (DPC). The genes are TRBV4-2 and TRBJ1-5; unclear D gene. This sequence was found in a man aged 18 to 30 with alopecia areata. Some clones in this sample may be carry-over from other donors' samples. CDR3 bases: TGTGCCAGCAGCCAAGGACTAATGGGTAGCAATCAGCCCCAGCATTTT. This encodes CASSQGLMGSNQPQHF.